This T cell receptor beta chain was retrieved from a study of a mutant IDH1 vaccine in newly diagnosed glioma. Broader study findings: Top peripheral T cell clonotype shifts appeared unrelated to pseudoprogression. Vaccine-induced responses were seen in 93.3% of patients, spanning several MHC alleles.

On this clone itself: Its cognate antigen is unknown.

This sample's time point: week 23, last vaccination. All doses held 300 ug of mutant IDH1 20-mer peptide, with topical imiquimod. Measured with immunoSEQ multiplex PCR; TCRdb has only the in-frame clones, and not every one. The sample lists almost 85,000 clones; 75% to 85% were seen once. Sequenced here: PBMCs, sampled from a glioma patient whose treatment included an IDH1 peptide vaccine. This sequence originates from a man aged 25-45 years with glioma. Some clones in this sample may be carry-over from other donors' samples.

CDR3 in DNA: TGTGCCAGCAGTTTAGTGACCGATCAGCCCCAGCATTTT. It codes for CASSLVTDQPQHF. The rearrangement joins TRBV28 to TRBJ1-5; unclear D gene. Germline CDR1 reads MDHEN; CDR2 reads SYDVKM. The CDR3 has 13 amino acids. V dropped 2 bases and J dropped 5 bases, with 7 bases sitting between them. The complete variable domain, with remaining parts taken from reference TRBV28 and TRBJ1-5, reads DVKVTQSSRYLVKRTGEKVFLECVQDMDHENMFWYRQDPGLGLRLIYFSYDVKMKEKGDIPEGYSVSREKKERFSLILESASTNQTSMYLCASSLVTDQPQHFGDGTRLSIL.